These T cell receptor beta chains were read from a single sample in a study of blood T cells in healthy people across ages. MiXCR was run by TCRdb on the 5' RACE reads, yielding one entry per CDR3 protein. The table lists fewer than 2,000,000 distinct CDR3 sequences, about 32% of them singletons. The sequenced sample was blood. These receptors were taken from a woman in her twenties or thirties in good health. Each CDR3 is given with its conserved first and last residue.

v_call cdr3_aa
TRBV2 CASNIGGSGRSGEPQHF
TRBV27 CASSLEGAMNTEAFF
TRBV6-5 CASSPGQGPFKQYF
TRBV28 CASSPSAGQGFDEQYF
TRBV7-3 CASSPYPGTGGNNEQFF
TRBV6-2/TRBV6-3 CASTLGVNEGKETQYF
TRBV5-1 CASSLYAGGLDEQFF
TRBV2 CASSVNRNNEQFF
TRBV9 CASSVESTAGGLFKTQYF
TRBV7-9 CASSSGGGEQYF
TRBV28 CASSSPSPGANVLTF
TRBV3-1 CATGTVKSYEQYF
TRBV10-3 CAIRAQGENTEAFF
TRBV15 CATSSPGRSSYNEQFF
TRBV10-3 CAISEYPTDTQYF
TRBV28 CASATGGTGREQYF
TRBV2 CASNRLPDYEQYF
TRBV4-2 CASSQDPTGQYSGYTF
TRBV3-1 CASSQVDSTGYTF
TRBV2 CASSGTAGQGQFF
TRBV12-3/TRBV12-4 CASRGGKSNQPQHF
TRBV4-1 CASSQGGQNEQFF
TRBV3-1 CASSQVFGGVDEQYF
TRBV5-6 CASSLGTGSVREQFF
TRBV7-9 CASSFGPLGLAGGNEQFF
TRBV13 CASSSGQGYSSPLHF
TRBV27 CASSSSGTSGDTQYF
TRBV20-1 CSARDVGRSVLANYGYTF
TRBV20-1 CSASQGASETQYF
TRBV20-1 CSANEGGVDEQYF
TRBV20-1 CSVTGGIYNEQFF
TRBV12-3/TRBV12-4 CASSPGTRPAGELFF
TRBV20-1 CSASGRVGGNQPQHF
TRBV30 CAWSALGGRADTQYF
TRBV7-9 CASSLAISGGHYFYEQYF
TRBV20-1 CSALTSGGGTDTQYF
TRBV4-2 CASSQAFGTQGSYGYTF
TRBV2 CAWAHSSYNEQFF
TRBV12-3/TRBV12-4 CVSRKRVRTDTQYF
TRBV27 CASSPRWKGKVNEQYF
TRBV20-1 CSARTSGSNTQYF
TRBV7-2 CASSNDGHRGEQYF